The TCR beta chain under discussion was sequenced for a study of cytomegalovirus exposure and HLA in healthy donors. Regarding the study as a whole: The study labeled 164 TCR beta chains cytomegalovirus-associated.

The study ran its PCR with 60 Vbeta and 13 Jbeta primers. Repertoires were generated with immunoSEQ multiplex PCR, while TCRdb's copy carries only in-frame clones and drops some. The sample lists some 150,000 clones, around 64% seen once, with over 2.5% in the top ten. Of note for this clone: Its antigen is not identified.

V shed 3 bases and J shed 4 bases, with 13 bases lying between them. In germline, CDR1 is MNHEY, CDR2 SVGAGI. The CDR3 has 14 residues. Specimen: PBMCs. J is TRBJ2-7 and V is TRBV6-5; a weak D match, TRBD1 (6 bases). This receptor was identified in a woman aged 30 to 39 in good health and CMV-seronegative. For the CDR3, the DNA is TGTGCCAGCAGTTATTCCGGACAGAGGTACGAGCAGTACTTC. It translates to CASSYSGQRYEQYF.